This entry lists 3 T cell receptor beta chains sequenced from one sample in a study of CD8+ T cells in alopecia areata. The sequencing template was cDNA reverse transcribed from extracted RNA. Only in-frame clones appear in the TCRdb table, and some are missing; sequencing was by immunoSEQ multiplex PCR. The table shows hundreds of thousands of clones, with roughly 64% occurring only once. Treatment denoted: oral pan-JAK inhibitor, 5-10 mg twice daily. The sequenced sample was CD4+ T cells sorted from blood, obtained at week 24, from a patient treated with tofacitinib. Source of these receptors: a human donor with alopecia areata.

This chain uses TRBV7-2 with TRBJ2-7, with D unclear. Deletions cut 2 bases from V and 2 bases from J, with 7 bases between. This CDR3 region has 13 residues. From germline, CDR1 is SGHTA and CDR2 FQGNSA. CDR3 residues: CASSLHPAYEQYF. CDR3 coding DNA: TGTGCCAGCAGCTTACATCCAGCCTACGAGCAGTACTTC.

The genes are TRBV5-1 and TRBJ1-1; D is possibly TRBD1 (6 bases). Trimming stripped 4 bases from V and 7 bases from J, with 8 bases between. There are 11 residues in the CDR3. Germline CDR1 is SGHRS and CDR2 is YFSETQ. Here the CDR3 DNA reads TGCGCCAGCAGCGCGGACAGTGAAGCTTTCTTT. It encodes CASSADSEAFF.

The chain has TRBV29-1 and TRBJ2-3; weak D call: TRBD2 (6 bases). V lost 2 bases and J 3 bases, leaving 12 bases between the germline ends. The CDR3 has 14 amino acids. Germline V gives CDR1 SQVTM, CDR2 ANQGSEA. The CDR3 loop reads CSVEPEGMTDTQYF. CDR3 nucleotide sequence: TGCAGCGTTGAACCGGAGGGGATGACAGATACGCAGTATTTT.